Listed below are T cell receptor beta chains from one sample, sequenced in a study of cytomegalovirus exposure and HLA in healthy donors. The repertoire was sequenced with immunoSEQ multiplex PCR; TCRdb's copy has only in-frame clones and lacks some. The table shows 69,000 or so clones, with approximately 80% occurring only once. The sample taken for sequencing was PBMCs. The receptors stem from a man aged 18 to 29 in good health and CMV-seronegative. Both conserved end residues are part of each CDR3. D genes are given only for firm matches. Clone size, where shown, is once, few, many, or a class for clones that have expanded.

d_call,j_call,clone_size,v_call,cdr3_aa,cdr3_nt
TRBD1,TRBJ2-5,NA,TRBV7-8,CASSLLRQGIETQYF,TGTGCCAGCAGCTTACTTCGACAGGGGATTGAGACCCAGTACTTC
TRBD1,TRBJ1-5,NA,TRBV28,CASRGDRGRGNQPQHF,TGTGCCAGCAGGGGGGACAGGGGGCGAGGTAATCAGCCCCAGCATTTT
TRBD1,TRBJ1-1,NA,TRBV2,CASNLDRDTEAFF,TGTGCCAGCAATCTAGACAGGGACACTGAAGCTTTCTTT
NA,TRBJ2-1,NA,TRBV15,CATSRDRGNSEQFF,TGTGCCACCAGCAGAGATCGGGGGAACAGTGAGCAGTTCTTC
TRBD1,TRBJ1-2,NA,TRBV7-9,CASSGQGNYGYTF,TGTGCCAGCAGCGGACAGGGGAACTATGGCTACACCTTC
NA,TRBJ2-6,NA,TRBV5-1,CASSLGPGSGANVLTF,TGCGCCAGCAGCTTGGGGCCAGGCTCTGGGGCCAACGTCCTGACTTTC
TRBD1,TRBJ1-1,once,TRBV19,CASSIGGYRGVMDPNTEAFF,TGTGCCAGTAGTATAGGGGGGTACAGGGGGGTGATGGATCCGAACACTGAAGCTTTCTTT
NA,TRBJ2-1,NA,TRBV19,CASTHGLPNEQFF,TGTGCCAGTACTCACGGACTTCCCAATGAGCAGTTCTTC
NA,TRBJ2-3,NA,TRBV9,CASSVGFRGSDTQYF,TGTGCCAGCAGCGTAGGTTTTCGGGGGTCAGATACGCAGTATTTT
TRBD1,TRBJ2-3,NA,TRBV29-1,CSVVQIFRGDTQYF,TGCAGCGTTGTTCAGATCTTCAGGGGGGATACGCAGTATTTT
NA,TRBJ1-4,NA,TRBV5-4,CASSLSGGGITNEKLFF,TGTGCCAGCAGCTTGTCTGGGGGGGGTATAACTAATGAAAAACTGTTTTTT
NA,TRBJ1-2,NA,TRBV5-5,CASSSRREVLNYGYTF,TGTGCCAGCAGCTCTCGTCGCGAGGTACTAAACTATGGCTACACCTTC
TRBD1,TRBJ2-7,once,TRBV6-5,CASSRTGRSYEQYF,TGTGCCAGCAGCCGGACAGGCCGCTCCTACGAGCAGTACTTC
NA,TRBJ1-6,NA,TRBV7-6,CASRRGRESSYNSPLHF,TGTGCCAGCAGAAGGGGGAGGGAGAGCTCCTATAATTCACCCCTCCACTTT
NA,TRBJ2-5,NA,TRBV21-1,CASTDRAQETQYF,TGTGCCAGTACGGACAGGGCGCAGGAGACCCAGTACTTC
NA,TRBJ1-2,NA,TRBV28,CAGSSTLGYTF,TGTGCCGGCAGTTCGACTCTAGGCTACACCTTC
NA,TRBJ1-3,few,TRBV7-9,CASSPPGVGRGNTIYF,TGTGCCAGCAGCCCCCCCGGCGTCGGCAGGGGAAACACCATATATTTT
NA,TRBJ2-1,NA,TRBV5-1,CASSLGEWENEQFF,TGCGCCAGCAGCTTGGGGGAGTGGGAGAATGAGCAGTTCTTC
NA,TRBJ1-3,NA,TRBV7-2,CASSLSGSGNTIYF,TGTGCCAGCAGCTTATCGGGATCTGGAAACACCATATATTTT
NA,TRBJ1-1,NA,TRBV1,CTSSRSDRYYLNTEAFF,TGCACCAGCAGCCGATCCGACAGGTATTACTTAAACACTGAAGCTTTCTTT
TRBD1,TRBJ1-5,NA,TRBV29-1,CSVAWDSDQPQHF,TGCAGCGTTGCCTGGGACAGCGATCAGCCCCAGCATTTT
NA,TRBJ1-1,NA,TRBV14,CASSQEGALSTEAFF,TGTGCCAGCAGCCAAGAGGGGGCACTTTCGACTGAAGCTTTCTTT
TRBD2,TRBJ2-1,NA,TRBV11-2,CASSSAVGLSGGDEQFF,TGTGCCAGCAGCTCCGCAGTGGGACTAAGCGGCGGCGATGAGCAGTTCTTC
NA,TRBJ1-1,NA,TRBV7-6,CASSLGPGLKGAFF,TGTGCCAGCAGCTTAGGGCCGGGACTAAAGGGTGCTTTCTTT
NA,TRBJ1-2,NA,TRBV4-2,CASSQTWEGGDYGYTF,TGTGCCAGCAGCCAAACTTGGGAAGGAGGTGACTATGGCTACACCTTC
TRBD1,TRBJ1-1,NA,TRBV19,CASSKRQGMNTEAFF,TGTGCCAGTAGTAAGAGACAGGGGATGAACACTGAAGCTTTCTTT
NA,TRBJ2-1,medium-sized,TRBV6-4,CASSEGRDVNEQFF,TGTGCCAGCAGTGAGGGCAGGGATGTTAATGAGCAGTTCTTC
NA,TRBJ1-4,NA,TRBV5-4,CASSLGGLPGEKLFF,TGTGCCAGCAGCTTGGGGGGGCTACCAGGAGAAAAACTGTTTTTT
NA,TRBJ2-7,NA,TRBV18,CASSPPGPTNSYEQYF,TGTGCCAGCTCACCTCCGGGTCCGACCAACTCCTACGAGCAGTACTTC
NA,TRBJ1-1,NA,TRBV7-2,CASSLVSYGEAFF,TGTGCCAGCAGCTTAGTTTCTTACGGTGAAGCTTTCTTT
NA,TRBJ1-2,NA,TRBV6-5,CASTPGGFYGYTF,TGTGCCAGCACCCCGGGGGGGTTCTATGGCTACACCTTC
TRBD1,TRBJ2-2,once,TRBV19,CASRQGASTGELFF,TGTGCCAGTAGACAGGGGGCCTCCACCGGGGAGCTGTTTTTT
NA,TRBJ2-7,NA,TRBV7-6,CASSPGYTYEQYF,TGTGCCAGCAGCCCGGGGTACACCTACGAGCAGTACTTC
NA,TRBJ1-5,NA,TRBV7-8,CASSLMGPQGYYSNQPQHF,TGTGCCAGCAGCTTAATGGGGCCCCAGGGCTATTATAGCAATCAGCCCCAGCATTTT
TRBD1,TRBJ2-1,NA,TRBV2,CASSVVGKTGSGNEQFF,TGTGCCAGCAGTGTGGTAGGTAAGACAGGGTCTGGCAATGAGCAGTTCTTC
TRBD1,TRBJ2-3,NA,TRBV5-4,CASSFKGAGTDTQYF,TGTGCCAGCAGCTTTAAGGGGGCTGGCACAGATACGCAGTATTTT
TRBD1,TRBJ1-4,NA,TRBV19,CASSHKGAGNEKLFF,TGTGCCAGTTCTCACAAGGGGGCTGGGAATGAAAAACTGTTTTTT
NA,TRBJ1-1,NA,TRBV11-2,CASSSGNGAFF,TGTGCCAGCAGCTCAGGGAACGGAGCTTTCTTT
NA,TRBJ1-1,once,TRBV5-1,CASSSGRDTEAFF,TGCGCCAGCAGCTCAGGTCGAGACACTGAAGCTTTCTTT
TRBD2,TRBJ2-5,NA,TRBV7-9,CATLGLAGGETQYF,TGTGCCACCTTGGGACTAGCGGGGGGCGAGACCCAGTACTTC
NA,TRBJ1-5,once,TRBV5-1,CASSPDRGPPQHF,TGCGCCAGCTCCCCCGATCGGGGTCCTCCCCAGCATTTT
NA,TRBJ1-2,NA,TRBV11-2,CASSPATGSYGGYTF,TGTGCCAGCAGTCCGGCCACAGGCTCTTACGGGGGCTACACCTTC
NA,TRBJ1-6,NA,TRBV19,CASSAGVGNSPLHF,TGTGCCAGTAGTGCCGGGGTGGGTAATTCACCCCTCCACTTT
NA,TRBJ1-2,NA,TRBV11-2,CASSLAHRNYGYTF,TGTGCCAGCAGCTTAGCCCACAGGAACTATGGCTACACCTTC
NA,TRBJ2-6,once,TRBV30,CAWRRISGANVLTF,TGTGCCTGGAGGCGGATCTCTGGGGCCAACGTCCTGACTTTC
NA,TRBJ1-3,NA,TRBV25-1,CASSESMSLGNTIYF,TGTGCCAGCAGTGAATCTATGTCGTTGGGAAACACCATATATTTT
TRBD2,TRBJ2-3,few,TRBV6-5,CASSSPSGGITDTQYF,TGTGCCAGCAGTTCCCCTAGCGGGGGTATCACAGATACGCAGTATTTT
TRBD1,TRBJ2-5,NA,TRBV11-3,CASSLDPGQSETQYF,TGTGCCAGCAGCTTAGATCCGGGACAGTCAGAGACCCAGTACTTC
TRBD1,TRBJ2-7,NA,TRBV6-1,CASSSDRVGEQYF,TGTGCCAGCAGTTCTGACAGGGTAGGCGAGCAGTACTTC
TRBD2,TRBJ2-1,NA,TRBV4-1,CASSQVRLAVYNEQFF,TGCGCCAGCAGCCAAGTTCGACTAGCGGTTTACAATGAGCAGTTCTTC
NA,TRBJ1-6,NA,TRBV6-1,CASSGGGQYNSPLHF,TGTGCCAGCAGTGGCGGTGGTCAATATAATTCACCCCTCCACTTT
NA,TRBJ2-1,NA,TRBV12-5,CASGLETHNEQFF,TGTGCTAGTGGTTTGGAGACTCACAATGAGCAGTTCTTC
TRBD2,TRBJ2-1,once,TRBV9,CASSPPSGAYNEQFF,TGTGCCAGCAGCCCCCCCAGCGGGGCCTACAATGAGCAGTTCTTC
NA,TRBJ1-4,few,TRBV6-1,CASGREKLFF,TGTGCCAGCGGCCGTGAAAAACTGTTTTTT
NA,TRBJ1-1,NA,TRBV9,CASSVADTEAFF,TGTGCCAGCAGCGTAGCCGACACTGAAGCTTTCTTT
TRBD1,TRBJ1-2,NA,TRBV5-4,CASSLAARGDGYTF,TGTGCCAGCAGCTTGGCCGCCAGGGGGGATGGCTACACCTTC
NA,TRBJ1-1,NA,TRBV27,CASSFQLGLTEAFF,TGTGCCAGCAGTTTTCAATTGGGACTCACTGAAGCTTTCTTT
NA,TRBJ1-2,NA,TRBV7-9,CASREEGTLLNYGYTF,TGTGCCAGCAGAGAGGAGGGCACCCTATTGAACTATGGCTACACCTTC